Sequencing of this T cell receptor beta chain was carried out in a study of breast tumors, draining lymph nodes, adjacent tissues. Points from the study as a whole: Tumor T cell lymph node origin was a supported hypothesis, not proven. Tumor TCR diversity was below lymph nodes but above nontumor tissue.

This clonotype was observed a handful of times. Antigen: not known. From the multiplex PCR reads, TCRdb called clonotypes with MiXCR, one entry per CDR3 protein. This table has some 100,000 distinct CDR3 sequences, 21% appearing once. Samples came from axillary lymph nodes draining the breast cancer. Sequenced input: axillary lymph node tissue. This receptor was identified in a female donor with breast cancer. Some clones in this sample may be carry-over from other donors' samples.

For the CDR3, the DNA is TGTGCCAGCAGCCTCAGGGAGTCGGCCGGGGAGCTGTTTTTT. Translating it yields CASSLRESAGELFF. The rearrangement joins TRBV28 to TRBJ2-2; D is perhaps TRBD1 or TRBD2 (5 bases each). V dropped 6 bases and J dropped 6 bases, with 14 bases sitting between them. CDR3 size: 14 residues. Germline-derived CDR1 and CDR2 are MDHEN and SYDVKM.